The 30 T cell receptor beta chains below come from one sample, sequenced in a study of blood T cell repertoires in COVID-19. Here immunoSEQ multiplex PCR was the method, and the copy in TCRdb shows in-frame clones only, minus some. The top ten clones hold 5.5% to 8% of a sample with some 66,000 clones, 91% of them seen once. The sample taken for sequencing was peripheral blood. The receptors come from a human donor in a cohort sampled during active COVID-19.

This clone has a single count. CDR3 sequence (DNA): TGCAGTGCCATCGGGAAAAACATTCAGTACTTC. Its translation is CSAIGKNIQYF. The chain joins TRBV20-1 to TRBJ2-4; D gene unclear. V lost 6 bases, J lost 4 bases, and 7 bases lay in between. The germline CDR1 and CDR2 sequences are DFQATT and SNEGSKA (reference sequence). The CDR3 extends over 11 amino acids.

V is TRBV6-6 and J is TRBJ1-1; the match to TRBD1 covers 8 bases. The V gene's germline CDR1 is MNHNY and CDR2 SVGAGI (reference sequence). The J segment lost 4 bases and the V segment lost 2 bases, leaving 6 bases of the junction unmatched. The CDR3 extends over 15 amino acids. The chain's CDR3 is CASSYGGQGGTEAFF. The CDR3 DNA reads TGTGCCAGCAGTTACGGCGGACAGGGCGGCACTGAAGCTTTCTTT.

This clone was seen a single time. The J gene is TRBJ1-1, the V gene TRBV20-1, with D uncertain. Germline loops: CDR1 DFQATT, CDR2 SNEGSKA (reference sequence). The CDR3 length is 11 residues. Trimming shortened V by 7 bases and J by 1 base, and 7 bases separated the two germline ends. CDR3: CSETSNTEAFF. For the CDR3, the DNA is TGCAGTGAGACTTCGAACACTGAAGCTTTCTTT.

This rearrangement joins TRBV18 to TRBJ1-1, with 9 bases aligning to TRBD1. The germline CDR1 and CDR2 sequences are KGHSH and LQKENI. Germline trimming cut 2 bases from V and 1 base from J; bases unmatched to any gene: 8. This CDR3 has 17 residues. The CDR3 sequence: CASSPRGQGTRNTEAFF. The CDR3 region has the DNA TGTGCCAGCTCACCAAGGGGACAGGGTACCCGGAACACTGAAGCTTTCTTT.

V gene TRBV11-2 combines with J gene TRBJ2-7; TRBD1 agrees at 8 bases. Germline CDR1 and CDR2: SGHAT and FQNNGV. The CDR3 contains 14 residues. V gave up 5 bases and J gave up 3 bases; unmatched junction bases: 6. The CDR3 DNA is TGTGCCAGCAGCCCCCGAGACAGGGGCTACGAGCAGTACTTC. This sequence encodes CASSPRDRGYEQYF.

V gene TRBV19 combines with J gene TRBJ1-2, with unresolved D. Trimming took off 8 bases at V and 3 bases at J, with 19 bases between the two ends. There are 15 residues in the CDR3. The germline V gene has CDR1 LNHDA and CDR2 SQIVND (reference sequence). Here the CDR3 reads CASSLTEQYHYGYTF. The CDR3 bases are TGTGCCAGTTCTTTGACGGAACAGTACCACTATGGCTACACCTTC.

The V and J genes are TRBV2 and TRBJ1-3, with a tentative D call TRBD1 (5 bases). Trimming cost V 7 bases and J 3 bases, with 10 bases left between them. The CDR3 covers 13 residues. CDR1 and CDR2 (germline): SNHLY, FYNNEI. CDR3 region: CASMGGIGNTIYF. The CDR3 coding sequence is TGTGCCAGCATGGGGGGAATTGGAAACACCATATATTTT.

This chain connects TRBV18 to TRBJ2-3, with 8 bases lining up with TRBD1. The V gene end was trimmed by 5 bases and the J gene end by 3 bases; junction bases not matched to a gene: 4. This CDR3 has 14 amino acids. Per the germline V gene, CDR1 is KGHSH and CDR2 is LQKENI. This CDR3 reads CASSRQGITDTQYF. The CDR3 DNA reads as TGTGCCAGCTCAAGACAGGGGATAACAGATACGCAGTATTTT.

This chain connects TRBV7-3 to TRBJ2-1; 13 bases line up with TRBD2. CDR3 length: 16 amino acids. V shed 3 bases and J 5 bases; nucleotides not matched to a gene: 4. In germline, CDR1 is SGHTA, CDR2 FQGTGA. The DNA of the CDR3 is TGTGCCAGCAGCTTGACAGGACTAGCGGGGGACAATGAGCAGTTCTTC. It is translated as CASSLTGLAGDNEQFF.

This clone has just one count. The chain uses TRBV5-1 and TRBJ2-6; 8 nucleotides align to TRBD2. CDR1 and CDR2 from the germline V gene are SGHRS and YFSETQ. CDR3 size: 13 residues. Unmatched junction bases numbered 5, after V lost 7 bases and J lost 8 bases. As DNA, the CDR3 is TGCGCCAGCCGGGAGGGAGGGCCCAACGTCCTGACTTTC. Its protein product is CASREGGPNVLTF.

The J gene is TRBJ1-2, the V gene TRBV19; 7 bases match TRBD1. With 3 bases clipped from V and 2 bases from J, the junction kept 0 bases outside the gene matches. The CDR3 contains 13 residues. The germline V gene encodes CDR1 LNHDA and CDR2 SQIVND (reference sequence). CDR3 coding DNA: TGTGCCAGTAGTATGGGACAGAACTATGGCTACACCTTC. It encodes CASSMGQNYGYTF.

The rearrangement links TRBV21-1 to TRBJ2-5; TRBD2 is taken as the D call from the table, unchecked against the DNA. TRBV21-1 is described as a pseudogene. The CDR3 contains 18 residues. CDR3 sequence: CASSPIGTSLTYQETQYF. The CDR3 DNA follows: TGTGCCAGCAGCCCTATTGGGACTAGCCTTACGTACCAAGAGACCCAGTACTTC.

This sequence joins TRBV18 and TRBJ2-7, with 8 nucleotides matching TRBD2. This CDR3 spans 15 amino acids. The ends lost 3 bases at V and 3 bases at J; junction bases unmatched: 7. CDR1 and CDR2 from the germline V gene are KGHSH and LQKENI. The chain's CDR3 is CASSPARLAHYEQYF. The CDR3 nucleotides are TGTGCCAGCTCACCTGCTAGACTAGCGCACTACGAGCAGTACTTC.

The chain links TRBV12-3 or TRBV12-4 to TRBJ1-1, with D hard to call. The CDR3 loop spans 13 amino acids. Trimming pared 7 bases from V and 1 base from J, leaving 10 bases between. This CDR3 reads CASTPSGNTEAFF. The CDR3 DNA reads TGTGCCAGCACCCCCAGTGGGAACACTGAAGCTTTCTTT.

This chain connects TRBV4-3 to TRBJ2-1; the D gene is possibly TRBD2 (6 bases). CDR3 length: 16 amino acids. Looked up from germline, CDR1 is LGHNA and CDR2 is YSLEER. V gave up 0 bases and J gave up 7 bases, with 16 bases separating them. CDR3 DNA: TGCGCCAGCAGCCAAGATGTAGCGGCGGGCCGGAATGAGCAGTTCTTC. Protein product: CASSQDVAAGRNEQFF.

V gene TRBV6-5 combines with J gene TRBJ1-3, with 11 bases aligning to TRBD1. The CDR3 runs 15 residues. V trimming: 2 bases; J trimming: 6 bases; junction bases outside the gene matches: 3. Germline CDR1 and CDR2: MNHEY and SVGAGI. CDR3 DNA sequence: TGTGCCAGCAGTTACGGCGGACAGGGGGCAAACACCATATATTTT. It encodes CASSYGGQGANTIYF.

This clone was recorded a few times. The chain recombines TRBV7-9 with TRBJ1-1; D gene uncertain. V lost 5 bases, J lost 0 bases, and 10 bases lay in between. The germline V gene encodes CDR1 SEHNR and CDR2 FQNEAQ (reference sequence). This CDR3 has 14 amino acids. CDR3 in DNA: TGTGCCAGCAGCACCAGAGACATGAACACTGAAGCTTTCTTT. Protein product: CASSTRDMNTEAFF.

This rearrangement joins TRBV5-1 to TRBJ2-3; D gene uncertain. The CDR3 is made up of 13 amino acids. The germline V gene has CDR1 SGHRS and CDR2 YFSETQ. Trimming took 7 bases from V and 1 from J, leaving 10 bases between them. CDR3 region: CASRSVGTDTQYF. The CDR3 DNA follows: TGCGCCAGCCGGAGTGTCGGCACAGATACGCAGTATTTT.

The CDR3 nucleotides are TGTGCCAGCAGCCAGTACCAGCGGGAGGTCTACAATGAGCAGTTCTTC. Translating gives CASSQYQREVYNEQFF. The rearrangement uses TRBV4-2 and TRBJ2-1; 9 nucleotides match TRBD2. V lost 3 bases and J lost 3; bases outside the gene matches: 6. The germline V gene has CDR1 LGHNA and CDR2 YNFKEQ. The CDR3 runs to 16 residues.

The chain carries TRBV7-6 and TRBJ2-7, with D perhaps matching TRBD2 (6 bases). The CDR3 loop spans 15 amino acids. CDR1 and CDR2 (germline): SGHVS, FNYEAQ. With 1 base removed from V and 0 bases from J, the gap between germline ends came to 10 bases. The CDR3 reads CASSLGGDPSYEQYF. The CDR3 region has the DNA TGTGCCAGCAGCTTAGGCGGGGACCCCTCCTACGAGCAGTACTTC.

The chain combines TRBV6-5 with TRBJ1-1; 8 nucleotides agree with TRBD1. Germline CDR1 MNHEY, CDR2 SVGAGI. V shed 6 bases and J 3 bases; nucleotides not matched to a gene: 6. CDR3 length: 14 amino acids. The CDR3, as DNA: TGTGCCAGCAGCGCAGGGGGCCGGTACACTGAAGCTTTCTTT. It specifies CASSAGGRYTEAFF.

The V and J genes are TRBV25-1 and TRBJ1-2; 9 bases are a match to TRBD1. The CDR3 length is 16 residues. The germline V gene has CDR1 MGHDK and CDR2 SYGVNS. After removal of 1 base from V and 8 bases from J, the junction contained 11 bases not matched to a gene. The CDR3 loop is CASSESLGQGPGGYTF. CDR3 bases: TGTGCCAGCAGTGAATCGCTGGGACAGGGACCAGGGGGCTACACCTTC.

A few counts support this clone. CDR3 residues: CAWRLQGITEAFF. CDR3 nucleotide sequence: TGTGCCTGGAGACTCCAGGGGATCACTGAAGCTTTCTTT. The chain uses TRBV30 and TRBJ1-1; TRBD1 might be the D (6 bases). Trimming left V 3 bases short and J 4 bases short, with 12 bases between. CDR1 is GTSNPN and CDR2 is SVGIG in the germline V gene (reference sequence). The CDR3 consists of 13 residues.

This chain uses TRBV5-6 with TRBJ1-2, with 7 positions matching TRBD1. The CDR3 covers 14 residues. Germline V gene sequence: CDR1 SGHDT, CDR2 YYEEEE. V lost 2 bases to trimming and J lost 5 bases; unmatched junction nucleotides: 6. DNA of the CDR3: TGTGCCAGCAGCTTAGCCGGGACAGAGTATGGCTACACCTTC. This sequence encodes CASSLAGTEYGYTF.

This chain uses TRBV12-3 or TRBV12-4 with TRBJ1-1; D remains ambiguous. This CDR3 region has 13 residues. Trimming removed 2 bases at V and 9 bases at J, with 13 bases between. The CDR3 nucleotides read TGTGCCAGCAGTTTAAACTCCGAGCTGAAAGCTTTCTTT. It codes for CASSLNSELKAFF.

This rearrangement joins TRBV11-2 to TRBJ2-4; maybe TRBD2 (6 bases). The CDR3 length is 14 residues. Germline V gene lookup returns CDR1 SGHAT and CDR2 FQNNGV. V lost 2 bases to trimming and J lost 15 bases, with 20 bases between them. This CDR3 reads CASSLNLGRDLLYF. CDR3 sequence (DNA): TGTGCCAGCAGCTTAAATTTGGGGCGGGACCTACTGTACTTC.

V and J are TRBV7-3 and TRBJ1-1; D ambiguous. CDR3 length: 13 amino acids. V was trimmed by 5 bases and J by 1 base, leaving 8 bases between them. Germline V gene sequence: CDR1 SGHTA, CDR2 FQGTGA. The CDR3 spells CASSTDWNTEAFF. CDR3 nucleotides: TGTGCCAGCAGCACCGACTGGAACACTGAAGCTTTCTTT.

V and J are TRBV11-2 and TRBJ2-1, with a possible D match to TRBD2 (6 bases). Germline V gives CDR1 SGHAT, CDR2 FQNNGV. CDR3 length: 16 amino acids. The V end was cut by 1 base, the J end by 7 bases, with 17 bases between. The DNA of the CDR3 is TGTGCCAGCAGCTTAGGGGGACGGGGGATTGGTAATGAGCAGTTCTTC. It specifies CASSLGGRGIGNEQFF.

In its sample, this clone was seen a few times. The genes are TRBV6-1 and TRBJ1-2; D perhaps matches TRBD1 (5 bases). In germline, CDR1 is MNHNS, CDR2 SASEGT. This CDR3 region has 12 residues. The V and J ends lost 3 bases and 3 bases respectively, with 5 bases between them. The DNA of the CDR3 is TGTGCCAGCAGTGACAGGGACTATGGCTACACCTTC. Translating gives CASSDRDYGYTF.

This chain joins TRBV20-1 and TRBJ1-4; TRBD1 agrees at 8 bases. The V gene's germline CDR1 is DFQATT and CDR2 SNEGSKA (reference sequence). CDR3 length: 14 residues. V shed 3 bases and J 7 bases; nucleotides not matched to a gene: 7. This CDR3 reads CSASQTGAGEKLFF. The CDR3 DNA follows: TGCAGTGCTAGTCAGACAGGGGCTGGTGAAAAACTGTTTTTT.